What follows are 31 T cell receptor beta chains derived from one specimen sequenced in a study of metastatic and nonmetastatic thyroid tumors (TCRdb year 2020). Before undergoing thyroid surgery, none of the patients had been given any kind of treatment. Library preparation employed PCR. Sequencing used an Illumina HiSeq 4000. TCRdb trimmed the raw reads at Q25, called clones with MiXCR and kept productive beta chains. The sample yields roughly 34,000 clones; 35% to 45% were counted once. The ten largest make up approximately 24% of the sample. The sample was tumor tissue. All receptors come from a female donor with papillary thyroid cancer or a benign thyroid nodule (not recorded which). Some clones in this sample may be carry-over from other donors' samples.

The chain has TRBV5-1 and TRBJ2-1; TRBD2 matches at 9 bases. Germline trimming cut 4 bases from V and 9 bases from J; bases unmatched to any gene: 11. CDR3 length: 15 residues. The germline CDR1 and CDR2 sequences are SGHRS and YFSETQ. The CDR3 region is CASSPIAGEGGEQFF. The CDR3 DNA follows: TGCGCCAGCAGCCCCATAGCGGGAGAAGGTGGTGAGCAGTTCTTC.

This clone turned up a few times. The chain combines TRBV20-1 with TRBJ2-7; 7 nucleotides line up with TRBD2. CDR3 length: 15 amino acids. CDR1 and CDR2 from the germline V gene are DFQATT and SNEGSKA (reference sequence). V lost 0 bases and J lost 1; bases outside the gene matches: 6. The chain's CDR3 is CSARELAGNSYEQYF. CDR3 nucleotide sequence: TGCAGTGCTAGAGAGTTAGCGGGTAATTCCTACGAGCAGTACTTC.

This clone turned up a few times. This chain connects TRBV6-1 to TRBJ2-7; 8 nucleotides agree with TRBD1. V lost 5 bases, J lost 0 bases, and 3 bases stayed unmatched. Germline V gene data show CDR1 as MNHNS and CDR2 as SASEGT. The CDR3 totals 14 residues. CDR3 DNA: TGTGCCAGCAGTCCCGACAGGGGCTCCTACGAGCAGTACTTC. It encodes CASSPDRGSYEQYF.

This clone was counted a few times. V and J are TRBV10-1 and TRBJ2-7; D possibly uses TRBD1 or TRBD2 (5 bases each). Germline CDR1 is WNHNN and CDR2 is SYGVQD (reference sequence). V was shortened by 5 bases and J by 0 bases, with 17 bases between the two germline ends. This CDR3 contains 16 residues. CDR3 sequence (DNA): TGCGCCAGCAGTCCGACCTACAGGAGGAGCTCCTACGAGCAGTACTTC. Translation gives CASSPTYRRSSYEQYF.

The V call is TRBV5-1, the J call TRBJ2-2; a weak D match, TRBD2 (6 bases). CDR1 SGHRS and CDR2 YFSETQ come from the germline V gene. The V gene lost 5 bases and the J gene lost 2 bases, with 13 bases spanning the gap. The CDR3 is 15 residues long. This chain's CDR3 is CASSTGTLNTGELFF. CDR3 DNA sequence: TGCGCCAGCAGTACCGGGACTCTAAACACCGGGGAGCTGTTTTTT. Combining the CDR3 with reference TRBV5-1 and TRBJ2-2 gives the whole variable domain KAGVTQTPRYLIKTRGQQVTLSCSPISGHRSVSWYQQTPGQGLQFLFEYFSETQRNKGNFPGRFSGRQFSNSRSEMNVSTLELGDSALYLCASSTGTLNTGELFFGEGSRLTVL.

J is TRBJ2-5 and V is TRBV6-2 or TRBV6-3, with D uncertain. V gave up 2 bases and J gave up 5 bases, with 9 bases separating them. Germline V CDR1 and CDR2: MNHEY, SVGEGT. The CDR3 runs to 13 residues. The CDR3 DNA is TGTGCCAGCAGTTACCAATTTGCTGAGACCCAGTACTTC. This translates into CASSYQFAETQYF.

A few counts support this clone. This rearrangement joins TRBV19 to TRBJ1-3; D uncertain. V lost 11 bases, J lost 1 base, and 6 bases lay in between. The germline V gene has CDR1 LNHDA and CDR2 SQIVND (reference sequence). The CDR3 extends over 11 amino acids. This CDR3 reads CAGESGNTIYF. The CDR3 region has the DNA TGTGCCGGTGAATCTGGAAACACCATATATTTT.

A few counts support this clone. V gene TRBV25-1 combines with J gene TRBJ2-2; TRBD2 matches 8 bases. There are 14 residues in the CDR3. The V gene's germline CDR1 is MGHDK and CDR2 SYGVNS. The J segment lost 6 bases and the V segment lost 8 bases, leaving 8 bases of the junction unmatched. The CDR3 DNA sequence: TGTGCCAGCTCTCGGGAGGGAGAGGCCGGGGAGCTGTTTTTT. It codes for CASSREGEAGELFF. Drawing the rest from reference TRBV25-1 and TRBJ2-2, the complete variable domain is EADIYQTPRYLVIGTGKKITLECSQTMGHDKMYWYQQDPGMELHLIHYSYGVNSTEKGDLSSESTVSRIRTEHFPLTLESARPSHTSQYLCASSREGEAGELFFGEGSRLTVL.

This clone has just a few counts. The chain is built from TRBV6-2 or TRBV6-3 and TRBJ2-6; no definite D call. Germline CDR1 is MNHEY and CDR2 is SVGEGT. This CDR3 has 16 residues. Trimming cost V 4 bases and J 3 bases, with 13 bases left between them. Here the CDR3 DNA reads TGTGCCAGCAGTTCCCTGACCGACGGTGGGGCCAACGTCCTGACTTTC. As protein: CASSSLTDGGANVLTF.

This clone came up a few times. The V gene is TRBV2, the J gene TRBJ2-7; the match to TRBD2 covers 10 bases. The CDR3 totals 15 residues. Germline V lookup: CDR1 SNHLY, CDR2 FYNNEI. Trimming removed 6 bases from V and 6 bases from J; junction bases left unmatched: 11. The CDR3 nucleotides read TGTGCCAGCAGGGCCGAGCGGGAGGGTACTTTCGAGCAGTACTTC. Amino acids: CASRAEREGTFEQYF.

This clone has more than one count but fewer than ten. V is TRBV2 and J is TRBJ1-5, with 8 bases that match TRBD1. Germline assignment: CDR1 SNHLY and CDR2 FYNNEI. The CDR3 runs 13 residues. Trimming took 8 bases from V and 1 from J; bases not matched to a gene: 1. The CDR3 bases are TGTGCCAGCGACAGGGGAAGCAATCAGCCCCAGCATTTT. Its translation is CASDRGSNQPQHF.

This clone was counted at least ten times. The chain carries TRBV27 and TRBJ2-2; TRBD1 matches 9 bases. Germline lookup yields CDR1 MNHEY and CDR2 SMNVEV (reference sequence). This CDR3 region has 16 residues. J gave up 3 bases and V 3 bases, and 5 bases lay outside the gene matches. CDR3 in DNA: TGTGCCAGCAGTTTTGGGACAGGGTTGGACACCGGGGAGCTGTTTTTT. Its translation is CASSFGTGLDTGELFF.

The CDR3 sequence is CAWRKWGDTEAFF. The CDR3 DNA sequence: TGTGCCTGGAGAAAGTGGGGGGACACTGAAGCTTTCTTT. The rearrangement uses TRBV30 and TRBJ1-1; TRBD1 is a possible D gene (5 bases). The CDR3 has 13 amino acids. In germline, CDR1 is GTSNPN, CDR2 SVGIG (reference sequence). Trimming removed 3 bases at V and 3 bases at J, with 11 bases between.

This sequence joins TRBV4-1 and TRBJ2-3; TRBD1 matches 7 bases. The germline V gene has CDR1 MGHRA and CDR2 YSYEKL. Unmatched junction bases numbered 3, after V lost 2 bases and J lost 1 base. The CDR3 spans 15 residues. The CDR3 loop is CASSQSGQGTDTQYF. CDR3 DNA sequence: TGCGCCAGCAGCCAATCTGGACAGGGCACAGATACGCAGTATTTT.

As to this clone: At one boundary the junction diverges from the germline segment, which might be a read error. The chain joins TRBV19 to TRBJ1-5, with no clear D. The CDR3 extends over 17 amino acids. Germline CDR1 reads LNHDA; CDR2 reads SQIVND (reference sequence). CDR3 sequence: CASSIKVYSLSNHPQHF. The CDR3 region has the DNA TGTGCCAGTAGTATTAAAGTATACAGCCTGAGCAATCATCCCCAGCATTTT.

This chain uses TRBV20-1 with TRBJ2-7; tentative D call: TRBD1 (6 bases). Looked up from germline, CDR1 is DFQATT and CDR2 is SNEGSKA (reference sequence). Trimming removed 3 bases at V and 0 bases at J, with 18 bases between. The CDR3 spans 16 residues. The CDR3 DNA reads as TGCAGTGCTAGCGGAAGGGTCCAGGGGATCTCCTACGAGCAGTACTTC. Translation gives CSASGRVQGISYEQYF.

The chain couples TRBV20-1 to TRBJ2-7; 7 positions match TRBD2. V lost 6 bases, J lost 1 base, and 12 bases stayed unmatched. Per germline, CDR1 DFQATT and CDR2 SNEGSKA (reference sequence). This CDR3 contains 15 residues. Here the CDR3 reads CSAPSSGRGSYEQYF. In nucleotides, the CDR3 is TGCAGTGCCCCGTCCAGCGGGCGGGGGTCCTACGAGCAGTACTTC.

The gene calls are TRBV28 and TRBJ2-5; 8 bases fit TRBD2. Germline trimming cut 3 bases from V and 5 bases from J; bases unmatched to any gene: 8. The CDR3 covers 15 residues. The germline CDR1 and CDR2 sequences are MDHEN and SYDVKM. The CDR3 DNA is TGTGCCAGCAGTTTGCGGCGGGAGGAGGGTGAGACCCAGTACTTC. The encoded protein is CASSLRREEGETQYF.

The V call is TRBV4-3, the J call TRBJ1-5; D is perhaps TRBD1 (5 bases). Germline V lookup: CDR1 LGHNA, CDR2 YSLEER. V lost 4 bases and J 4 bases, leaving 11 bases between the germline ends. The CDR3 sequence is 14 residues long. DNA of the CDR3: TGCGCCAGCAGCCCAGGGTATGGGAATCAGCCCCAGCATTTT. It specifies CASSPGYGNQPQHF.

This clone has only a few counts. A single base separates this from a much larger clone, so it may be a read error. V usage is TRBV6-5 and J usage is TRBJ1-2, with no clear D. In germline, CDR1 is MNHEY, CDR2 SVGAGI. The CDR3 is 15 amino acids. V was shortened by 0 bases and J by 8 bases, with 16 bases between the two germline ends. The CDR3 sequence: CASSYSRDFTDGYTF. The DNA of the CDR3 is TGTGCCAGCAGTTACTCGAGGGATTTTACGGACGGCTACACCTTC.

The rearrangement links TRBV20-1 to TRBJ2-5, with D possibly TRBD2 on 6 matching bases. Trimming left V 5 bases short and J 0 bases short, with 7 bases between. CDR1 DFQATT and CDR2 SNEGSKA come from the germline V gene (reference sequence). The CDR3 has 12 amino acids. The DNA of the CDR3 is TGCAGTGCTCGGGAGTACCAAGAGACCCAGTACTTC. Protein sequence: CSAREYQETQYF.

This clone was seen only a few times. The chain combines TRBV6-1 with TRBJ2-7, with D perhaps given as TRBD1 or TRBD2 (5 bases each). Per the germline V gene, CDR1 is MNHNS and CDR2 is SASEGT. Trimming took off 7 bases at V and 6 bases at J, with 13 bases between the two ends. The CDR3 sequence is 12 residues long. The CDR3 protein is CASTGGGGEQYF. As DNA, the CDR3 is TGTGCCAGCACCGGAGGTGGGGGCGAGCAGTACTTC.

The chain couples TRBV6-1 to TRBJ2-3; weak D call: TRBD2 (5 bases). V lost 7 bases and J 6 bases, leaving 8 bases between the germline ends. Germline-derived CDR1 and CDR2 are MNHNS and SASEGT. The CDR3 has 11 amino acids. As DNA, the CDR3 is TGTGCCAGCACGTGGGAGGATACGCAGTATTTT. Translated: CASTWEDTQYF.

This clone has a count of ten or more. CDR3 amino acids: CASSLGGTGTDGYTF. The CDR3 DNA reads TGTGCCAGCAGCTTAGGGGGAACAGGGACTGATGGCTACACCTTC. V usage is TRBV7-9 and J usage is TRBJ1-2, with D possibly being TRBD1 (6 bases). Germline V lookup: CDR1 SEHNR, CDR2 FQNEAQ (reference sequence). Trimming shortened V by 1 base and J by 6 bases, and 15 bases separated the two germline ends. This CDR3 is built from 15 residues.

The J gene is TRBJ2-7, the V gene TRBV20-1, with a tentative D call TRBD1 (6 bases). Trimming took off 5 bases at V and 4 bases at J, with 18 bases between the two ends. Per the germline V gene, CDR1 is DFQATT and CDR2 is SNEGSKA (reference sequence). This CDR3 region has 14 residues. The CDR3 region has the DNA TGCAGTGCTGAGGGCCCAACGAGGGGGTACGAGCAGTACTTC. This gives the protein CSAEGPTRGYEQYF.

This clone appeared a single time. The CDR3 loop is CASSFFLNTEAFF. DNA of the CDR3: TGTGCCAGCAGCTTTTTCTTGAACACTGAAGCTTTCTTT. The V call is TRBV11-3, the J call TRBJ1-1; D not certain. CDR1 SGHNT and CDR2 YENEEA come from the germline V gene. The V end lost 3 bases, the J end lost 0 bases, and 5 bases lay between the germline ends. The CDR3 has 13 amino acids.

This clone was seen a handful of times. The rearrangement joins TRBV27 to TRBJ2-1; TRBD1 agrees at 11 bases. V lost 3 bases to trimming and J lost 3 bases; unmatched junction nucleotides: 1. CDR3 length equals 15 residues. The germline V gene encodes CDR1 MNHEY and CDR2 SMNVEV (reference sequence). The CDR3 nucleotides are TGTGCCAGCAGTTTGGGACAGGGGGTCTACAATGAGCAGTTCTTC. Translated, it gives CASSLGQGVYNEQFF.

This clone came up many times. The CDR3 DNA is TGTGCCAGCAGCTTGGGTTCCCCCACAGATACGCAGTATTTT. As protein: CASSLGSPTDTQYF. The chain carries TRBV5-4 and TRBJ2-3; D unclear. V dropped 0 bases and J dropped 2 bases, with 7 bases sitting between them. This CDR3 contains 14 residues. Germline V gene data show CDR1 as SGHNT and CDR2 as YYREEE (reference sequence).

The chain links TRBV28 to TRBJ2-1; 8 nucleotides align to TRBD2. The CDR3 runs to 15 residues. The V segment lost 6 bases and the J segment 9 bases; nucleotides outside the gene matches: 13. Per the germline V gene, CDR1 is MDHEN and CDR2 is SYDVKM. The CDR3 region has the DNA TGTGCCAGCAGCTTAAGCAGCGGGAGCTTCCGTGAGCAGTTCTTC. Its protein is CASSLSSGSFREQFF.

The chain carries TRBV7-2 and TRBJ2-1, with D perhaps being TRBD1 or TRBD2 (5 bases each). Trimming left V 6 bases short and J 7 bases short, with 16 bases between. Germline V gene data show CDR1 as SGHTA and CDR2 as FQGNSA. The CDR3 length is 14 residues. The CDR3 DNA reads TGTGCCAGCAGAAAAGTGGGGGTTAGTAATGAGCAGTTCTTC. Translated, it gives CASRKVGVSNEQFF.

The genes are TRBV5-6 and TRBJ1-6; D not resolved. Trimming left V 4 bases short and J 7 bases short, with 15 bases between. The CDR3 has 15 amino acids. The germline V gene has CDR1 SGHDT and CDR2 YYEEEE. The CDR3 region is CASSTELWWNSPLHF. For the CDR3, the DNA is TGTGCCAGCAGCACCGAGCTTTGGTGGAATTCACCCCTCCACTTT.